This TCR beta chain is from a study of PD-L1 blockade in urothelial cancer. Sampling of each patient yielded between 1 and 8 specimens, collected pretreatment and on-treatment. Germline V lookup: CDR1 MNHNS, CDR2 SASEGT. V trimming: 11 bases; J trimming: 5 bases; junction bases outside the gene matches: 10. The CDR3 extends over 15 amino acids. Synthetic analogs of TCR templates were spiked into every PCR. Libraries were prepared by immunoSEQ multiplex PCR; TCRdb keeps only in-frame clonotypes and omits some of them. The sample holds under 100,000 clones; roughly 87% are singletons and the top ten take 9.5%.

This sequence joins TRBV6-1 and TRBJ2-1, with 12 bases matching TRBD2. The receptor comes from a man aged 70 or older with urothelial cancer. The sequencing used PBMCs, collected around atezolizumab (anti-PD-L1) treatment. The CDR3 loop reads CAVTRLAGVHNEQFF. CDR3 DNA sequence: TGTGCCGTCACCAGACTAGCGGGGGTACACAATGAGCAGTTCTTC.